This TCR beta chain appears in the sequencing data of a study of graft-versus-host responses after intestinal transplantation. The study's findings and limits: Recipient marrow harbored GvH clones, some of which surfaced first in ileum or blood.

Trimming shortened V by 8 bases and J by 4 bases, and 11 bases separated the two germline ends. This CDR3 is built from 12 residues. Germline V CDR1 and CDR2: SNHLY, FYNNEI. Sequenced by immunoSEQ multiplex PCR; TCRdb stores in-frame clones only, minus some. The table shows 3,500 to 5,000 clones, with around 32% occurring only once. In regard to this clone: It is likely a read error, because the conserved phenylalanine at the end of the CDR3 is missing.

Dividing CFSE-low CD3+CD4+ and CD3+CD8+ responders were isolated by sorting after the reaction. This clonotype originated in a human patient who was an organ donor for intestinal transplantation. This chain uses TRBV2 with TRBJ1-2, with D uncertain. The sample was alloreactive CD4+ T cells from a mixed lymphocyte reaction culture, taken before transplantation. Noted subset: CFSE-low proliferating T cells sorted from approximately 6-day pre-transplant mixed lymphocyte reaction (GvH or HvG direction). The CDR3 here is CASARAPYGYTL. As DNA, the CDR3 is TGTGCCAGCGCCCGGGCCCCCTATGGCTACACCCTC.